The sample holds many counts of the clone carrying this T cell receptor beta chain. The sample comes from a study of T cells in Graves' hyperthyroidism and ophthalmopathy. If no ophthalmopathy progression occurred within 18 months, Graves' hyperthyroidism was stable. Subjects aged 18 to 65 presented with newly diagnosed hyperthyroidism of less than 2 months' duration. Investigators excluded patients with uncontrolled infection, other autoimmune disease, pregnancy or lactation. CDR3 length: 13 residues. Trimming removed 3 bases at V and 3 bases at J, with 8 bases between. In germline, CDR1 is SGHAT, CDR2 FQNNGV. TCR beta CDR3 sequences were amplified from RNA transcripts. With the HTBI primer set, the TCR CDR3 went through a first round of RT-PCR. In TCRdb, the multiplex PCR reads were re-called with MiXCR into one record per CDR3 protein. The data show about 50,000 distinct CDR3 sequences, 49% seen once.

Sequencing was performed on peripheral blood or thyroid tissue (not recorded which). The sequence was obtained from a woman aged 45-60 years with Graves' hyperthyroidism. The chain is built from TRBV11-2 and TRBJ1-1; D remains unclear. CDR3 in DNA: TGTGCCAGCAGCTTTGAAGTGGACACTGAAGCTTTCTTT. Its protein product is CASSFEVDTEAFF.